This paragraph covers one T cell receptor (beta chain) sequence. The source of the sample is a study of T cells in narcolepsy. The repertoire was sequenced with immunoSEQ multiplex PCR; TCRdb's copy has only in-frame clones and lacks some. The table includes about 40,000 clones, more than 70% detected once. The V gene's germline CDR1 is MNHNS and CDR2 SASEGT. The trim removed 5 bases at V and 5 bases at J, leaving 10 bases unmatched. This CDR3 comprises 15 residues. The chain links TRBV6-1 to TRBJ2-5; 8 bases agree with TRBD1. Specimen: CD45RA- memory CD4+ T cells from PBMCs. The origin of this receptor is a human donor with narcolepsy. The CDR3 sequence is CASSPDRAWGETQYF. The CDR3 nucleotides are TGTGCCAGCAGTCCGGACAGGGCCTGGGGTGAGACCCAGTACTTC.